The 19 T cell receptor beta chains in this list originate from one sample, sequenced in a study of cytomegalovirus exposure and HLA in healthy donors. PCR primers comprised 60 Vbeta and 13 Jbeta primers. The data were produced by immunoSEQ multiplex PCR, yet TCRdb's version contains in-frame clones alone and is incomplete. The sample holds 100,000 to 150,000 clones, 50% to 75% seen once. Material: PBMCs. These receptors all come from a woman aged 40 to 50 in good health and CMV-seronegative.

The chain links TRBV28 to TRBJ2-7; 9 nucleotides agree with TRBD1. Looked up from germline, CDR1 is MDHEN and CDR2 is SYDVKM. The CDR3 runs 16 residues. Trimming cost V 1 base and J 5 bases; bases outside gene matches: 9. The CDR3 DNA sequence: TGTGCCAGCAGTTTATCACAAAGGAGGACAGGGGACGAGCAGTACTTC. This codes for CASSLSQRRTGDEQYF. Drawing the rest from reference TRBV28 and TRBJ2-7, the complete variable domain is DVKVTQSSRYLVKRTGEKVFLECVQDMDHENMFWYRQDPGLGLRLIYFSYDVKMKEKGDIPEGYSVSREKKERFSLILESASTNQTSMYLCASSLSQRRTGDEQYFGPGTRLTVT.

V gene TRBV7-6 combines with J gene TRBJ1-6, with TRBD1 matching over 7 bases. CDR3 size: 15 residues. V lost 5 bases, J lost 7 bases, and 8 bases stayed unmatched. Germline loops: CDR1 SGHVS, CDR2 FNYEAQ. CDR3 loop: CASSHSTGLNSPLHF. The CDR3 coding sequence is TGTGCCAGCAGCCATTCGACAGGGCTAAATTCACCCCTCCACTTT.

The chain uses TRBV4-2 and TRBJ2-5; 16 nucleotides match TRBD2. CDR1 LGHNA and CDR2 YNFKEQ come from the germline V gene. This CDR3 is built from 21 residues. With V trimmed by 4 bases and J by 1 base, 15 bases remained unmatched. The CDR3 DNA follows: TGTGCCAGCAGCCTACTGCAAACGGGACTAGCGGGGGGGGTTGGCCAAGAGACCCAGTACTTC. This encodes CASSLLQTGLAGGVGQETQYF.

To note about this clone: A junction boundary mismatches the germline segment, possibly from a read error. The genes are TRBV23-1 and TRBJ1-1; no definite D call. TRBV23-1 is an ORF, with its function uncertain. CDR3 length: 10 residues. The CDR3 is CDRMNTEAFF. CDR3 sequence (DNA): TGTGACCGGATGAACACTGAAGCTTTCTTT.

The chain joins TRBV12-5 to TRBJ1-1, with 7 positions matching TRBD1. This CDR3 contains 15 residues. The V gene's germline CDR1 is LGHNT and CDR2 FRNRAP. Trimming removed 7 bases from V and 6 bases from J; junction bases left unmatched: 14. The CDR3 nucleotides read TGTGCTAGTGCTCGAAGCGGGGGGCAGGGGGCTGAAGCTTTCTTT. Protein: CASARSGGQGAEAFF. The full variable domain, with the rest looked up from reference TRBV12-5 and TRBJ1-1, is DARVTQTPRHKVTEMGQEVTMRCQPILGHNTVFWYRQTMMQGLELLAYFRNRAPLDDSGMPKDRFSAEMPDATLATLKIQPSEPRDSAVYFCASARSGGQGAEAFFGQGTRLTVV.

This clone was counted a few times. V and J are TRBV5-1 and TRBJ2-1, with 10 bases lining up with TRBD2. The CDR3 loop spans 16 amino acids. V shed 2 bases and J 7 bases; nucleotides not matched to a gene: 9. The V gene's germline CDR1 is SGHRS and CDR2 YFSETQ. CDR3 protein: CASSFGQNSGGNEQFF. For the CDR3, the DNA is TGCGCCAGCAGCTTTGGGCAAAATAGCGGGGGGAATGAGCAGTTCTTC.

This chain joins TRBV5-6 and TRBJ1-1, with D perhaps TRBD1 (5 bases). The CDR3 runs to 13 residues. Trimming left V 4 bases short and J 1 base short, with 8 bases between. Per the germline V gene, CDR1 is SGHDT and CDR2 is YYEEEE. CDR3 in DNA: TGTGCCAGCAGCCTAACAGGGAACACTGAAGCTTTCTTT. As protein: CASSLTGNTEAFF.

The CDR3 nucleotides are TGTGCCAGCAGCTTAGCGACAGTGCAAGAGACCCAGTACTTC. It yields the protein CASSLATVQETQYF. This chain links TRBV7-9 with TRBJ2-5; D is perhaps TRBD1 (5 bases). The germline V gene has CDR1 SEHNR and CDR2 FQNEAQ (reference sequence). Trimming cost V 0 bases and J 2 bases, with 7 bases left between them. This CDR3 has 14 residues.

This rearrangement joins TRBV7-9 to TRBJ1-5; TRBD1 agrees at 11 bases. The germline V gene has CDR1 SEHNR and CDR2 FQNEAQ (reference sequence). The CDR3 is 17 amino acids. The V segment lost 5 bases and the J segment 1 base; nucleotides outside the gene matches: 7. The CDR3 nucleotides read TGTGCCAGCAGCCCCATCGGGACAGGGGGAAGCAATCAGCCCCAGCATTTT. Amino acids: CASSPIGTGGSNQPQHF.

V and J are TRBV11-2 and TRBJ1-5; D gene uncertain. V dropped 2 bases and J dropped 6 bases, with 8 bases sitting between them. The CDR3 is 13 amino acids. Germline V gene lookup returns CDR1 SGHAT and CDR2 FQNNGV. CDR3 DNA: TGTGCCAGCAGCTTAAGAGGAAGTCAGCCCCAGCATTTT. Its protein is CASSLRGSQPQHF.

In this sample, this clone turned up once. The chain recombines TRBV11-2 with TRBJ1-6, with a tentative D call TRBD1 (5 bases). In germline, CDR1 is SGHAT, CDR2 FQNNGV. V was clipped by 7 bases and J by 10 bases, with 14 bases between them. The CDR3 has 13 residues. CDR3 sequence (DNA): TGTGCCAGCACTCCGACAGACGGGTCACCCCTCCACTTT. It codes for CASTPTDGSPLHF.

This chain links TRBV25-1 with TRBJ1-1; a possible D gene is TRBD1 (6 bases). The CDR3 is 16 residues long. The V gene's germline CDR1 is MGHDK and CDR2 SYGVNS. The V gene lost 2 bases and the J gene lost 8 bases, with 21 bases spanning the gap. The chain's CDR3 is CASSEDWGGAPLEAFF. The DNA of the CDR3 is TGTGCCAGCAGTGAAGATTGGGGGGGGGCACCTTTGGAAGCTTTCTTT.

This chain uses TRBV11-2 with TRBJ2-7; 7 nucleotides line up with TRBD1. CDR3 size: 12 residues. CDR1 and CDR2 from the germline V gene are SGHAT and FQNNGV. The ends lost 10 bases at V and 2 bases at J; junction bases unmatched: 5. The CDR3 is CATRQGTYEQYF. The CDR3 bases are TGTGCCACCCGACAGGGAACCTACGAGCAGTACTTC.

The chain couples TRBV6-4 to TRBJ1-1; D unclear. The V end lost 6 bases, the J end lost 0 bases, and 8 bases lay between the germline ends. This CDR3 has 13 residues. Germline V gives CDR1 MRHNA, CDR2 SNTAGT. CDR3: CASSRELNTEAFF. The CDR3 bases are TGTGCCAGCAGCCGAGAGTTGAACACTGAAGCTTTCTTT.

CDR3 nucleotides: TGTGCCAGTAGTAACCCGCGGGACAGTAACTACGAGCAGTACTTC. It specifies CASSNPRDSNYEQYF. This chain joins TRBV19 and TRBJ2-7, with D perhaps matching TRBD1 (7 bases). Trimming removed 4 bases at V and 3 bases at J, with 16 bases between. CDR1 and CDR2 (germline): LNHDA, SQIVND (reference sequence). The CDR3 runs to 15 residues.

This clone was seen just once. The chain employs TRBV29-1 and TRBJ2-3; TRBD2 agrees at 8 bases. The CDR3 is 15 residues long. V trimming: 8 bases; J trimming: 0 bases; junction bases outside the gene matches: 10. Looked up from germline, CDR1 is SQVTM and CDR2 is ANQGSEA. In nucleotides, the CDR3 is TGCAGCATAAAACTAGCGGATACTAGCACAGATACGCAGTATTTT. It yields the protein CSIKLADTSTDTQYF.

The chain recombines TRBV19 with TRBJ1-2; tentative D call: TRBD1 (5 bases). Germline V gene data show CDR1 as LNHDA and CDR2 as SQIVND (reference sequence). The V end was cut by 6 bases, the J end by 2 bases, with 13 bases between. The CDR3 extends over 14 amino acids. This chain's CDR3 is CASSPDSGNYGYTF. CDR3 in DNA: TGTGCCAGTAGCCCAGACAGCGGGAACTATGGCTACACCTTC.

The chain couples TRBV28 to TRBJ1-2; no firm D call. Germline V gives CDR1 MDHEN, CDR2 SYDVKM. The CDR3 loop spans 14 amino acids. The V gene lost 3 bases and the J gene lost 7 bases, with 15 bases spanning the gap. CDR3 region: CASSFSQPLPGYTF. CDR3 nucleotide sequence: TGTGCCAGCAGTTTCTCACAGCCCCTTCCTGGCTACACCTTC.

V and J are TRBV7-2 and TRBJ1-2; TRBD1 is a possible D gene (6 bases). The CDR3 runs 15 residues. The V end lost 3 bases, the J end lost 11 bases, and 22 bases lay between the germline ends. Germline CDR1 SGHTA, CDR2 FQGNSA. CDR3 amino acids: CASSFGRDNSLEYTF. The CDR3 coding sequence is TGTGCCAGCAGCTTTGGGAGGGACAACAGTCTGGAGTACACCTTC.